This entry concerns a single TCR beta chain. Its antigen is currently not known. No quality values exist for individual bases; no much larger clone is one base distant. CDR1 and CDR2, looked up from the germline V gene, are SGHRS and YFSETQ. The CDR3 has 15 amino acids, counting the end cysteine and phenylalanine. The entry retains the CDR3 DNA only, 45 bases that are in frame from base 1. V and J are truncated by 7 bases and 4 bases respectively, leaving an intervening sequence of 17 bases. The data were obtained in a study of neurological immune-mediated disorders (dated by TCRdb to between 2019 and 2020). About the full investigation: Peripheral blood TCR-beta repertoires from patients with HTLV-I-associated myelopathy (HAM/TSP), patients with multiple sclerosis, and healthy controls were compared in the study using UMI-based sequencing. The cohort comprised 65 to 75 subjects: approximately 15 HAM/TSP patients, 35 or so multiple sclerosis patients and around 20 healthy controls. The 90 to 120 TCR-beta libraries covered PBMC samples along with longitudinal samples, technical triplicates, and paired sorted CD4+ and CD8+ T-cell subsets. Points the paper makes about the study in general: Across subjects, expanded clones never shared an identical CDR3 amino acid sequence, which suggests that the TCR-beta repertoires in every group were private. TCR clonal expansion was highest in HAM/TSP patients and lowest in MS patients, with MS patients falling below even healthy controls.

Healthy controls were blood bank volunteers in Maryland, USA. Sorted-subset TCR libraries were prepared from approximately 1 million sorted CD4+ or CD8+ T cells. PBMCs were separated from peripheral blood using Ficoll-Hypaque density gradient centrifugation and then cryopreserved in liquid nitrogen. The study also sequenced paired sorted CD4+ and CD8+ subsets from healthy controls, HAM/TSP patients and MS patients. cDNA was synthesized by template-switch 5'RACE using a primer with a 10-nucleotide random unique molecular identifier that tagged each TCR transcript. Over 190 million TCR-beta sequences, covering 15-18 subjects, were produced in each sequencing run. The RNeasy kit was used for extraction of total RNA. The KAPA Real-time Library Amplification kit was used to amplify TCR-beta VDJ regions with primers targeting the TCR constant region and the 5'RACE anchor. A first PCR added sample indexes and Illumina adaptors, after which a second PCR increased the library yield. After purification with Ampure beads, the TCR product of roughly 650 bp was size-selected on a 2% E-gel SizeSelection system. Library quality was checked on a Bioanalyzer, concentration was measured with Qubit, and libraries were quantified with the Kapa Library Quantification kit before pooling. Paired-end 2 x 150 bp sequencing of the libraries was performed on an Illumina HiSeq 2500. To increase sequence diversity, about 25-31% phiX was spiked into each library pool. The authors processed their data as follows. The quality-filtered reads were processed with the UMI-based MiGEC pipeline, whose error correction step removed more than 75% of the raw TCR sequences. IMGT germline references were used for alignment of VDJ genes, and clonotypes were defined by a unique CDR3 amino acid sequence together with V-J genes. VDJtools evaluated clonal expansion, Shannon diversity and CDR3 relatedness (CalcPairwiseDistances, ClusterSamples); CLCbio workbench built phylogenetic trees. Using coefficient-of-variation modelling across technical triplicates, the study counted a clone as expanded if it had at least 8 unique UMIs. TCRdb passed the public sequencing reads through fastp at Q25 and MiXCR, retaining productive beta sequences. Rows with a matching CDR3 protein are joined into one entry that keeps the most common DNA and genes. TCRdb, not the original authors, processed these V and J calls. In this sample the table shows about 38,000 distinct CDR3 sequences, more than 4.5% of which occur a single time. The top ten constitute 9% of the sample.

What was sequenced was CD4+ T cells from blood. The sequence links TRBV5-1 to TRBJ2-2, with the D gene uncertain. The receptor was isolated from a man aged 18 to 29 in good health. The sequenced DNA: TGCGCCAGCGATGATTGGAATAAAGGCACCGGGGAGCTGTTTTTT. Translated, this is CASDDWNKGTGELFF.